The following is a T cell receptor beta chain sequence with its context. The target antigen is unknown. Vbeta (60) and Jbeta (13) primers were used in the PCR. TCRdb's copy holds only in-frame clones and misses some; the assay was immunoSEQ multiplex PCR. The profile shows under 150,000 clones, over 70% of them singletons. The sample belongs to a study of cytomegalovirus exposure and HLA in healthy donors. General observations from the study: Later analysis identified several of the most significant clusters that appeared linked to common viral pathogens. The Asian-associated ancestry cluster reportedly had fewer N-insertions than the 666-donor mean in a later analysis.

The CDR3 runs to 13 residues. From germline, CDR1 is SEHNR and CDR2 FQNEAQ (reference sequence). Between the trimmed V and J ends, which lost 3 bases and 2 bases, there was a span of 7 bases. The chain couples TRBV7-9 to TRBJ1-1; D not certain. The clonotype was recovered from a male donor in good health and CMV-seronegative. Sequenced sample: PBMCs. In nucleotides, the CDR3 is TGTGCCAGCAGCTTTCAGGTTAACACTGAAGCTTTCTTT. It is translated as CASSFQVNTEAFF.